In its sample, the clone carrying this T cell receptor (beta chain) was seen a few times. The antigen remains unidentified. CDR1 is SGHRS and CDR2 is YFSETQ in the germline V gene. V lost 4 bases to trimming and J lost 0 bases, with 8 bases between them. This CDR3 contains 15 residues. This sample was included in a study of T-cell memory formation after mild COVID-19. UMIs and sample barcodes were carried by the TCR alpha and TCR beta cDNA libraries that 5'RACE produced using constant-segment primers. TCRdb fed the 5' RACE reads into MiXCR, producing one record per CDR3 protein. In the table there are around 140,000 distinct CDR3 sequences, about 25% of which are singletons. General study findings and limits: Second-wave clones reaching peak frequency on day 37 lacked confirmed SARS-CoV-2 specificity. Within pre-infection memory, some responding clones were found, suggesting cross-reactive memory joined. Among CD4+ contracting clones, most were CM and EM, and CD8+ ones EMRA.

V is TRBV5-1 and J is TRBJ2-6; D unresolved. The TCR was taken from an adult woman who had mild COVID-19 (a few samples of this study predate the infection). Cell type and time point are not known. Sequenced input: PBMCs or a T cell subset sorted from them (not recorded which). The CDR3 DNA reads TGCGCCAGCAGCCTAAGTTTCTCTGGGGCCAACGTCCTGACTTTC. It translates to CASSLSFSGANVLTF.